Below, 25 T cell receptor beta chains from the same sample are listed, as sequenced in a study of T cell clones after liver transplantation. Data came from immunoSEQ multiplex PCR; TCRdb stores just in-frame clones and leaves some out. The profile shows about 20,000 clones, 65% to 85% of them singletons. The sequencing used CD8+ T cells from blood, collected around 52 months after liver transplant. These receptors all come from a human patient who received a liver transplant. The graft donor may account for some of the T cells.

J is TRBJ2-7 and V is TRBV5-5, with D possibly being TRBD1 (6 bases). The germline V gene has CDR1 SGHKS and CDR2 YYEKEE (reference sequence). The CDR3 covers 14 residues. Trimming removed 2 bases from V and 0 bases from J, with 9 bases in between. The CDR3 loop reads CASSFTGSSYEQYF. CDR3 sequence (DNA): TGTGCCAGCAGCTTCACAGGGAGCTCCTACGAGCAGTACTTC.

This clone showed up just once. V usage is TRBV29-1 and J usage is TRBJ1-6, with a tentative D call TRBD1 (6 bases). V shed 6 bases and J shed 8 bases, with 14 bases lying between them. CDR1 and CDR2 from the germline V gene are SQVTM and ANQGSEA. The CDR3 totals 13 residues. The chain's CDR3 is CSVTLGGDSPLHF. In nucleotides, the CDR3 is TGCAGCGTGACCCTAGGGGGGGATTCACCCCTCCACTTT. The full variable domain, its missing parts supplied by reference TRBV29-1 and TRBJ1-6, is SAVISQKPSRDICQRGTSLTIQCQVDSQVTMMFWYRQQPGQSLTLIATANQGSEATYESGFVIDKFPISRPNLTFSTLTVSNMSPEDSSIYLCSVTLGGDSPLHFGNGTRLTVT.

The chain combines TRBV11-1 with TRBJ2-3; D uncertain. Germline CDR1 is SGHAT and CDR2 is FQDESV (reference sequence). This CDR3 contains 12 residues. Trimming pared 0 bases from V and 2 bases from J, leaving 0 bases between. The CDR3 spells CASSLATDTQYF. CDR3 sequence (DNA): TGTGCCAGCAGCTTAGCCACAGATACGCAGTATTTT. Supplemented by reference TRBV11-1 and TRBJ2-3, the full variable domain reads EAEVAQSPRYKITEKSQAVAFWCDPISGHATLYWYRQILGQGPELLVQFQDESVVDDSQLPKDRFSAERLKGVDSTLKIQPAELGDSAMYLCASSLATDTQYFGPGTRLTVL.

The chain joins TRBV27 to TRBJ2-2, with D possibly being TRBD1 or TRBD2 (5 bases each). Germline lookup yields CDR1 MNHEY and CDR2 SMNVEV (reference sequence). Deletions cut 4 bases from V and 0 bases from J, with 21 bases between. The CDR3 has 19 residues. CDR3 coding DNA: TGTGCCAGCAGTTCCCAATCTGAGGGACCGACCACGAACACCGGGGAGCTGTTTTTT. Translated: CASSSQSEGPTTNTGELFF.

The chain recombines TRBV2 with TRBJ1-6; D gene uncertain. Looked up from germline, CDR1 is SNHLY and CDR2 is FYNNEI. The V and J ends lost 6 bases and 1 base respectively, with 13 bases between them. There are 16 residues in the CDR3. The CDR3 here is CASSRTALSYNSPLHF. The CDR3 DNA reads TGTGCCAGCAGCCGGACCGCTTTATCCTATAATTCACCCCTCCACTTT.

The chain links TRBV7-9 to TRBJ2-5; D call uncertain. V dropped 2 bases and J dropped 5 bases, with 9 bases sitting between them. CDR3 length: 13 amino acids. Germline values: CDR1 SEHNR, CDR2 FQNEAQ (reference sequence). The CDR3 DNA reads TGTGCCAGCAGCTTATTAGTAGAGGAGACCCAGTACTTC. Its translation is CASSLLVEETQYF.

V gene TRBV28 combines with J gene TRBJ2-5, with 8 positions matching TRBD1. Looked up from germline, CDR1 is MDHEN and CDR2 is SYDVKM. The ends lost 1 base at V and 5 bases at J; junction bases unmatched: 9. The CDR3 is made up of 16 amino acids. The CDR3 is CASSLSRQGLGETQYF. The CDR3 region has the DNA TGTGCCAGCAGTTTATCCCGACAGGGGTTAGGCGAGACCCAGTACTTC.

The chain recombines TRBV6-6 with TRBJ1-1, with D uncertain. This CDR3 has 15 amino acids. Germline V CDR1 and CDR2: MNHNY, SVGAGI (reference sequence). V lost 5 bases, J lost 0 bases, and 13 bases lay in between. The CDR3 coding sequence is TGTGCCAGCAGTCAGGACGGAGGAATGAACACTGAAGCTTTCTTT. Its protein product is CASSQDGGMNTEAFF.

This sequence joins TRBV14 and TRBJ2-2; 7 bases fit TRBD2. The CDR3 contains 17 residues. Germline-derived CDR1 and CDR2 are SGHDN and FVKESK. With 0 bases clipped from V and 4 bases from J, the junction kept 8 bases outside the gene matches. The CDR3, as DNA: TGTGCCAGCAGCCAAGATTTTCGGGGGGTTCGCACCGGGGAGCTGTTTTTT. Its protein product is CASSQDFRGVRTGELFF.

This chain uses TRBV11-1 with TRBJ1-6; D remains unclear. The CDR3 consists of 16 residues. V was clipped by 1 base and J by 0 bases, with 7 bases between them. Per the germline V gene, CDR1 is SGHAT and CDR2 is FQDESV (reference sequence). The CDR3 spells CASSLGRSSYNSPLHF. Written as DNA, the CDR3 is TGTGCCAGCAGCTTAGGTCGGAGCTCCTATAATTCACCCCTCCACTTT.

The chain links TRBV12-1 to TRBJ2-7; no DNA check was done on the table's D call, TRBD2. TRBV12-1 is a pseudogene segment. The CDR3 length is 16 residues. CDR3 bases: TGTGCCAGCAGCTTCGGTAGCTGGAGGCGTACCTACGAGCAGTACTTC. Translation gives CASSFGSWRRTYEQYF.

The chain has TRBV9 and TRBJ2-2; possible D gene TRBD1, 6 bases. Trimming pared 3 bases from V and 4 bases from J, leaving 10 bases between. CDR3 length: 14 residues. Germline assignment: CDR1 SGDLS and CDR2 YYNGEE. The CDR3 loop is CASSAPGATGELFF. The CDR3 DNA reads as TGTGCCAGCAGCGCCCCAGGGGCCACCGGGGAGCTGTTTTTT.

This clone came up a few times. The J gene is TRBJ1-1, the V gene TRBV6-5; D remains ambiguous. This CDR3 region has 14 residues. V was cut by 2 bases and J by 1 base, with 8 bases left in between. The germline gives CDR1 MNHEY, CDR2 SVGAGI. The CDR3 DNA is TGTGCCAGCAGTTACGGAGTTGGGAACACTGAAGCTTTCTTT. Translated: CASSYGVGNTEAFF.

The rearrangement uses TRBV10-1 and TRBJ1-5; D is perhaps TRBD1 (6 bases). CDR1 is WNHNN and CDR2 is SYGVQD in the germline V gene (reference sequence). The germline V and J ends were trimmed by 8 bases and 4 bases, with 21 bases remaining between them. The CDR3 totals 16 residues. This CDR3 is CASYLSGAAWNQPQHF. The CDR3 DNA sequence: TGCGCCAGCTACCTATCAGGGGCCGCCTGGAATCAGCCCCAGCATTTT.

The chain uses TRBV9 and TRBJ2-7; no firm D call. The CDR3 spans 14 residues. Germline CDR1 reads SGDLS; CDR2 reads YYNGEE. Trimming left V 3 bases short and J 4 bases short, with 14 bases between. The CDR3 DNA reads as TGTGCCAGCAGCGAGGGTCGCAGGAGTTACGAGCAGTACTTC. Its translation is CASSEGRRSYEQYF.

The chain combines TRBV7-2 with TRBJ2-7, with 7 positions matching TRBD1. The trim removed 1 base at V and 7 bases at J, leaving 10 bases unmatched. The CDR3 is 15 residues long. CDR1 is SGHTA, CDR2 FQGNSA, per germline. The CDR3, as DNA: TGTGCCAGCAGCTTAGATTCCAGGGGGACGAGGGAGCAGTACTTC. It yields the protein CASSLDSRGTREQYF.

The chain couples TRBV27 to TRBJ2-3; D is possibly TRBD2 (7 bases). V was clipped by 3 bases and J by 3 bases, with 22 bases between them. The CDR3 has 18 amino acids. CDR1 is MNHEY and CDR2 is SMNVEV in the germline V gene (reference sequence). CDR3 protein: CASSFLAGADLKTDTQYF. CDR3 sequence (DNA): TGTGCCAGCAGTTTCCTCGCGGGGGCCGATCTTAAAACAGATACGCAGTATTTT.

CDR3 in DNA: TGTGCCAGCTCACCACCAAAGGACAGGGAAGGTGAAAAACTGTTTTTT. This encodes CASSPPKDREGEKLFF. The V and J genes are TRBV18 and TRBJ1-4; 8 nucleotides line up with TRBD1. This CDR3 has 16 residues. Germline V gene sequence: CDR1 KGHSH, CDR2 LQKENI. Trimming cost V 0 bases and J 7 bases; bases outside gene matches: 7.

This sequence joins TRBV2 and TRBJ1-2; 7 bases map to TRBD1. From germline, CDR1 is SNHLY and CDR2 FYNNEI. The CDR3 covers 14 residues. With 8 bases clipped from V and 0 bases from J, the junction kept 6 bases outside the gene matches. The CDR3 reads CASEGTDTNYGYTF. The CDR3 nucleotides are TGTGCCAGCGAGGGGACAGACACTAACTATGGCTACACCTTC.

This clone was counted a single time. The chain couples TRBV7-8 to TRBJ1-5; D is ambiguous. The V gene lost 2 bases and the J gene lost 7 bases, with 12 bases spanning the gap. This CDR3 is 14 amino acids long. Germline values: CDR1 SGHVS, CDR2 FQNEAQ. CDR3 in DNA: TGTGCCAGCAGCTTATACGGCAGTAACCAGCCCCAGCATTTT. Amino acid sequence: CASSLYGSNQPQHF.

The chain uses TRBV4-1 and TRBJ2-2, with D uncertain. The CDR3 sequence is 13 residues long. Germline values: CDR1 MGHRA, CDR2 YSYEKL. The ends were cut back, 3 bases at V and 5 bases at J, with 7 bases in the middle. CDR3 nucleotide sequence: TGCGCCAGCAGCCACGACGGGACCGGGGAGCTGTTTTTT. Protein sequence: CASSHDGTGELFF.

The chain has TRBV9 and TRBJ1-1, with 7 positions matching TRBD1. This CDR3 is built from 15 residues. From germline, CDR1 is SGDLS and CDR2 YYNGEE. The V segment lost 3 bases and the J segment 1 base; nucleotides outside the gene matches: 6. Here the CDR3 reads CASSARQGWNTEAFF. The CDR3 DNA reads TGTGCCAGCAGCGCCCGACAGGGCTGGAACACTGAAGCTTTCTTT.

CDR3 residues: CASSSSRGALNTEAFF. DNA of the CDR3: TGTGCCAGCAGCTCTAGCAGGGGGGCTTTGAACACTGAAGCTTTCTTT. The chain recombines TRBV9 with TRBJ1-1; 7 nucleotides agree with TRBD1. Losses at the gene ends were 4 bases for V and 0 bases for J; bases not matched to a gene: 9. CDR1 and CDR2 from the germline V gene are SGDLS and YYNGEE. The CDR3 contains 16 residues. Looking up the rest from reference TRBV9 and TRBJ1-1 gives the full variable domain: DSGVTQTPKHLITATGQRVTLRCSPRSGDLSVYWYQQSLDQGLQFLIQYYNGEERAKGNILERFSAQQFPDLHSELNLSSLELGDSALYFCASSSSRGALNTEAFFGQGTRLTVV.

The J gene is TRBJ1-6, the V gene TRBV5-1, with TRBD1 identical over 10 bases. This CDR3 is 14 amino acids long. Germline lookup yields CDR1 SGHRS and CDR2 YFSETQ. V was clipped by 5 bases and J by 10 bases; unmatched bases: 6. This CDR3 reads CASSAGTGESPLHF. DNA of the CDR3: TGCGCCAGCAGTGCCGGGACAGGGGAATCACCCCTCCACTTT.

This clone ranks as medium-sized. V gene TRBV30 combines with J gene TRBJ1-5, with 11 bases fitting TRBD1. The CDR3 sequence is 15 residues long. Losses at the gene ends were 0 bases for V and 6 bases for J; bases not matched to a gene: 4. Germline CDR1 is GTSNPN and CDR2 is SVGIG (reference sequence). This chain's CDR3 is CAWSVQGQGAQPQHF. DNA for the CDR3: TGTGCCTGGAGTGTACAAGGACAGGGGGCTCAGCCCCAGCATTTT.